This T cell receptor (beta chain) was found in a study of human T cells and chemical hapten exposure. Notes on the study in general: As the donors had alopecia, their immune response may differ from healthy people's.

Trimming left V 1 base short and J 4 bases short, with 7 bases between. From germline, CDR1 is MDHEN and CDR2 SYDVKM. This CDR3 region has 13 residues. About this clonotype: As yet, its antigen is unknown.

Time point meaning: patch test 3, about 24 weeks after DPC sensitization. Treatment denoted: therapeutic diphenylcyclopropenone sensitization with weekly scalp DPC. Prior to each patch test being applied, blood was drawn. TCRdb reanalysed the RACE reads using MiXCR and keeps one entry per CDR3 protein. The sample has just under 65,000 distinct CDR3 sequences, more than 9.5% seen once. The source of this sequence is a woman aged 25-40 years with alopecia areata. Some clones in this sample may be carry-over from other donors' samples. This rearrangement joins TRBV28 to TRBJ1-2; D not certain. The sample in question was whole blood, obtained in connection with sensitization to the hapten diphenylcyclopropenone (DPC). CDR3 in amino acids: CASSLLGIYGYTF. CDR3 nucleotide sequence: TGTGCCAGCAGTTTATTAGGGATCTATGGCTACACCTTC.